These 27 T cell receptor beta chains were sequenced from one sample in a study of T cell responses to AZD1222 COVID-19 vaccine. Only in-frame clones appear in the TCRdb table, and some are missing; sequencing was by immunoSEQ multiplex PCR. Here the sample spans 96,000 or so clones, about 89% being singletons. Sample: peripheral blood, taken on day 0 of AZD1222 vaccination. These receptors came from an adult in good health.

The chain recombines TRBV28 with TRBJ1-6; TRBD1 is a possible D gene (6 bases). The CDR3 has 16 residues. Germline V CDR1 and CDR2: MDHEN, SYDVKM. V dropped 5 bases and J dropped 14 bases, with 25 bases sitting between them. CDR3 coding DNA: TGTGCCAGCAGTCCCCTAGGAGGGGGTCCTGATGGAGCCCTCCACTTT. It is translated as CASSPLGGGPDGALHF.

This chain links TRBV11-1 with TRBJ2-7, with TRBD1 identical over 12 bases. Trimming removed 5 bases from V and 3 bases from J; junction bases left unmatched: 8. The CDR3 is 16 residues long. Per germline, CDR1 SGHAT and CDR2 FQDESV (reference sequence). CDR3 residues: CASSMGTGGMYYEQYF. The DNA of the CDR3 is TGTGCCAGCAGCATGGGGACAGGGGGCATGTACTACGAGCAGTACTTC. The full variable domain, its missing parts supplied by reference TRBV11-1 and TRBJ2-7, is EAEVAQSPRYKITEKSQAVAFWCDPISGHATLYWYRQILGQGPELLVQFQDESVVDDSQLPKDRFSAERLKGVDSTLKIQPAELGDSAMYLCASSMGTGGMYYEQYFGPGTRLTVT.

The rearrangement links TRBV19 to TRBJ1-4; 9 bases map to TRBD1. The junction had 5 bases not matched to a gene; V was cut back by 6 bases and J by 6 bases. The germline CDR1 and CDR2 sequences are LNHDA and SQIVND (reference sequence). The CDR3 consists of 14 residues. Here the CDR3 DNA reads TGTGCCAGTAGCCCCGACAGGGGGGATGAAAAACTGTTTTTT. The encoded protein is CASSPDRGDEKLFF.

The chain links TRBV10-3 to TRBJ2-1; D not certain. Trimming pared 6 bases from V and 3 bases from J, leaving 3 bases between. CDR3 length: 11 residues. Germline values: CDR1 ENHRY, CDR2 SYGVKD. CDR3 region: CAISDYNEQFF. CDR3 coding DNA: TGTGCCATCAGCGACTACAATGAGCAGTTCTTC.

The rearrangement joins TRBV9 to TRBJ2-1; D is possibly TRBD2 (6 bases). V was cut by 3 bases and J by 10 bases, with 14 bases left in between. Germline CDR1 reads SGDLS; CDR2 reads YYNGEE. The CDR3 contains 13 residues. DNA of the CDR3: TGTGCCAGCAGCGGCGAACTAGCTTCGGAGCAGTTCTTC. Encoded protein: CASSGELASEQFF.

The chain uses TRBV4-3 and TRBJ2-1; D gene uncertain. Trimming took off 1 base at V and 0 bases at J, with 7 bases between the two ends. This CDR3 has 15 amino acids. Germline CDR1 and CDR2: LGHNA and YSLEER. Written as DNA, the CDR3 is TGCGCCAGCAGCCAAGGCATGTCCTCCTACAATGAGCAGTTCTTC. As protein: CASSQGMSSYNEQFF.

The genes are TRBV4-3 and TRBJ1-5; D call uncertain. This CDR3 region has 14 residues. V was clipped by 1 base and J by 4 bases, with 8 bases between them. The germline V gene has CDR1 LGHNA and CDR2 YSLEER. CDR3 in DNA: TGCGCCAGCAGCCAAGCGGTCCAGAATCAGCCCCAGCATTTT. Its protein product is CASSQAVQNQPQHF.

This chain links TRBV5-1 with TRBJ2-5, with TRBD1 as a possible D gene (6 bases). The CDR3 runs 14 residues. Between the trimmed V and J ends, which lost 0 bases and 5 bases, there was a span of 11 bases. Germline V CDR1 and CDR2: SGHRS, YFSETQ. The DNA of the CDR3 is TGCGCCAGCAGCTTGGTCCCAGGGGTCGAGACCCAGTACTTC. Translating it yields CASSLVPGVETQYF.

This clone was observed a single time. The CDR3 nucleotides are TGTGCCAGCAGCCCTCAGGGAGGAGGATCACCCCTCCACTTT. Its protein is CASSPQGGGSPLHF. The rearrangement joins TRBV7-9 to TRBJ1-6; TRBD1 is a possible D gene (5 bases). Looked up from germline, CDR1 is SEHNR and CDR2 is FQNEAQ (reference sequence). The ends were cut back, 5 bases at V and 10 bases at J, with 15 bases in the middle. CDR3 size: 14 residues.

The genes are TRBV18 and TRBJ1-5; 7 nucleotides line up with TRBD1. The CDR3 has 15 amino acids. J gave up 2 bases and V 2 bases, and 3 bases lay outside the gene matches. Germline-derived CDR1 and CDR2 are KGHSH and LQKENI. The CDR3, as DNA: TGTGCCAGCTCACCAACAGGGGCTGGCAATCAGCCCCAGCATTTT. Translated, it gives CASSPTGAGNQPQHF. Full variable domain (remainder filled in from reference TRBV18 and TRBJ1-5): NAGVMQNPRHLVRRRGQEARLRCSPMKGHSHVYWYRQLPEEGLKFMVYLQKENIIDESGMPKERFSAEFPKEGPSILRIQQVVRGDSAAYFCASSPTGAGNQPQHFGDGTRLSIL.

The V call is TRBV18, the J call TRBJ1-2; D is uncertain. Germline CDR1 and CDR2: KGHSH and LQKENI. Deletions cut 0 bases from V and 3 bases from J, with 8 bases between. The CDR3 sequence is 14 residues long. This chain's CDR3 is CASSPPRSDYGYTF. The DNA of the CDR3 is TGTGCCAGCTCACCACCGAGAAGCGACTATGGCTACACCTTC.

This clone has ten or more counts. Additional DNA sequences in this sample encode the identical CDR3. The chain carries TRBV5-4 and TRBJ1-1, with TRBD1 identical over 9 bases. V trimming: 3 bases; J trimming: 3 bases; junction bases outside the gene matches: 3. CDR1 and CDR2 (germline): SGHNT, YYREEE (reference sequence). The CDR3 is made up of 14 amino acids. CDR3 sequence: CASSWGQGDTEAFF. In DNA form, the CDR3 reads TGTGCCAGCAGCTGGGGACAGGGAGACACTGAAGCTTTCTTT.

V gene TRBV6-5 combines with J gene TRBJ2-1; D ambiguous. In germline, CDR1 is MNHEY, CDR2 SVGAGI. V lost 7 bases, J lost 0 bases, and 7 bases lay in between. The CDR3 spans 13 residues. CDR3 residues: CASKTGSYNEQFF. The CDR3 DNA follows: TGTGCCAGCAAAACTGGCTCCTACAATGAGCAGTTCTTC.

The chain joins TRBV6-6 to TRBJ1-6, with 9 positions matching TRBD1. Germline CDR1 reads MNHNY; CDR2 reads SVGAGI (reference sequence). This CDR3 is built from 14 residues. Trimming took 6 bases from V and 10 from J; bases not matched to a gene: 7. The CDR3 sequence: CASSKQGAGSPLHF. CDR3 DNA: TGTGCCAGCAGCAAACAGGGGGCAGGATCACCCCTCCACTTT.

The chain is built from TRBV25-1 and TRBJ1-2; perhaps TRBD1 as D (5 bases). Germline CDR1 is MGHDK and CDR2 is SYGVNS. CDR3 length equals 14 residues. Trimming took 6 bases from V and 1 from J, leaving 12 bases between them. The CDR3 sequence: CASSWGGVNYGYTF. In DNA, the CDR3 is TGTGCCAGCAGCTGGGGGGGTGTTAACTATGGCTACACCTTC.

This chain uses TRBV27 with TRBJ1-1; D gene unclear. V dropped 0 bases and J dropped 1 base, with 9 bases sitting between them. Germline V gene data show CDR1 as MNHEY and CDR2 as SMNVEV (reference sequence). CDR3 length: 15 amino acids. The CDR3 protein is CASSLSNEGNTEAFF. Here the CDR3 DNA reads TGTGCCAGCAGTTTATCGAATGAGGGGAACACTGAAGCTTTCTTT.

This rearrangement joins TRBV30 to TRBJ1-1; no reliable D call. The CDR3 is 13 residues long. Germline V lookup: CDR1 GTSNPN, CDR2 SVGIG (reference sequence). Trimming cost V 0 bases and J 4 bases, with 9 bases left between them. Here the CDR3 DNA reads TGTGCCTGGAGTGTACTAGGGAGCACTGAAGCTTTCTTT. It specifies CAWSVLGSTEAFF.

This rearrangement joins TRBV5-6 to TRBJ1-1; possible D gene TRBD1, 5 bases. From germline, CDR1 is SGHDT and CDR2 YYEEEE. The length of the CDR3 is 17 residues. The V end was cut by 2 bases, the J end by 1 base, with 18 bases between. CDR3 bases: TGTGCCAGCAGCTTATATACCGGGACGGCATGGAACACTGAAGCTTTCTTT. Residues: CASSLYTGTAWNTEAFF.

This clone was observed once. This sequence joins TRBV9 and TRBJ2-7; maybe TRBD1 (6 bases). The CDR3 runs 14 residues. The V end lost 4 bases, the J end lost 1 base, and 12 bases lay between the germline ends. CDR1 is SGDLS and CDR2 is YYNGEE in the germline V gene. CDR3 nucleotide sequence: TGTGCCAGCAGCCGATGGGACACATCCTACGAGCAGTACTTC. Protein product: CASSRWDTSYEQYF.

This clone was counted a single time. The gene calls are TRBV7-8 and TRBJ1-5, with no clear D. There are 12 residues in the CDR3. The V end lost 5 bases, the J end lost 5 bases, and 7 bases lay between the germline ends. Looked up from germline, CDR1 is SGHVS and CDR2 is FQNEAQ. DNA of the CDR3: TGTGCCAGCAGCCCCCCTGATCAGCCCCAGCATTTT. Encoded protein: CASSPPDQPQHF.

The CDR3 nucleotides read TGTGCCAGTAGTATTGGACTCGAGCAGTACTTC. It is translated as CASSIGLEQYF. The chain is built from TRBV19 and TRBJ2-7; weak D call: TRBD2 (5 bases). CDR3 length: 11 residues. The V and J ends lost 3 bases and 6 bases respectively, with 6 bases between them. Germline loops: CDR1 LNHDA, CDR2 SQIVND (reference sequence).

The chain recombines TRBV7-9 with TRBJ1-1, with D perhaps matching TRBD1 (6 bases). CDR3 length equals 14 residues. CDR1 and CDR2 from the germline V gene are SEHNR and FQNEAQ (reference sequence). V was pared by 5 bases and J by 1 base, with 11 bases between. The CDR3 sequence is CASSPKTGNTEAFF. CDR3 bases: TGTGCCAGCAGCCCGAAGACAGGGAACACTGAAGCTTTCTTT.

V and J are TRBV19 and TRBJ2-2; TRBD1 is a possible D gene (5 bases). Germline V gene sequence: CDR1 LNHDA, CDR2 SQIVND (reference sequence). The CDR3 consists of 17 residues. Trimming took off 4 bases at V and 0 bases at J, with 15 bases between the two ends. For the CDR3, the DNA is TGTGCCAGTAGTAATCGTCGTGGGGCGACGAACACCGGGGAGCTGTTTTTT. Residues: CASSNRRGATNTGELFF. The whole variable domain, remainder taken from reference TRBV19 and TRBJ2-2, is DGGITQSPKYLFRKEGQNVTLSCEQNLNHDAMYWYRQDPGQGLRLIYYSQIVNDFQKGDIAEGYSVSREKKESFPLTVTSAQKNPTAFYLCASSNRRGATNTGELFFGEGSRLTVL.

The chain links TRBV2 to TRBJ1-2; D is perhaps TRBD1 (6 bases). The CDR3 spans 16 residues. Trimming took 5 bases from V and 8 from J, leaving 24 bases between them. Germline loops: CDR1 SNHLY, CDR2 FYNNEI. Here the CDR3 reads CASSRTIAAGELGYTF. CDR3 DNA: TGTGCCAGCAGTCGAACCATCGCTGCAGGGGAACTCGGCTACACCTTC.

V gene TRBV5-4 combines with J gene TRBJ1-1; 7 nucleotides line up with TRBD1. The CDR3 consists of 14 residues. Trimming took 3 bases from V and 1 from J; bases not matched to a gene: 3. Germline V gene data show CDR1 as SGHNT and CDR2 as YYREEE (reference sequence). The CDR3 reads CASSSYRGNTEAFF. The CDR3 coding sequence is TGTGCCAGCAGCTCTTACAGGGGGAACACTGAAGCTTTCTTT.

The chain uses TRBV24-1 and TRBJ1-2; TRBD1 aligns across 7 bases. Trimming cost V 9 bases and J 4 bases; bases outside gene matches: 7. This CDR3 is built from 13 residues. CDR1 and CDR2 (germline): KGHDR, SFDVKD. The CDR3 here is CATQGGDAYGYTF. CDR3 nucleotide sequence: TGTGCCACCCAGGGGGGGGACGCCTATGGCTACACCTTC.

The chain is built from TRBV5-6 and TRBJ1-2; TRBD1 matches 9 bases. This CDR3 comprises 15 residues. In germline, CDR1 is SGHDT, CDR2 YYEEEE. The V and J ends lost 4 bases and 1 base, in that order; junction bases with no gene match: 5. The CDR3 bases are TGTGCCAGCAGCAAAGGACAGGGGCTTAACTATGGCTACACCTTC. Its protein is CASSKGQGLNYGYTF.